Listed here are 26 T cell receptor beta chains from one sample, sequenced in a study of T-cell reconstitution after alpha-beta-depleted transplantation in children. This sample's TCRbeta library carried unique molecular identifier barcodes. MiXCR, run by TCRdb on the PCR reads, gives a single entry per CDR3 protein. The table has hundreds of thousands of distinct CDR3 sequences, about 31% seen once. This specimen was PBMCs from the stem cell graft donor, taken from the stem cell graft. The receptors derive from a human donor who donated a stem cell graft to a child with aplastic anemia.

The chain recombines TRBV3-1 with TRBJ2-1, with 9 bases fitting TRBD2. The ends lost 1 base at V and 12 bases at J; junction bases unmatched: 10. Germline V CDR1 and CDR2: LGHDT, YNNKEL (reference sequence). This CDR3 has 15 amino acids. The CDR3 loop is CASSQVGVAGAVQFF. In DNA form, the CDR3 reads TGTGCCAGCAGCCAAGTGGGGGTAGCGGGAGCTGTGCAGTTCTTC.

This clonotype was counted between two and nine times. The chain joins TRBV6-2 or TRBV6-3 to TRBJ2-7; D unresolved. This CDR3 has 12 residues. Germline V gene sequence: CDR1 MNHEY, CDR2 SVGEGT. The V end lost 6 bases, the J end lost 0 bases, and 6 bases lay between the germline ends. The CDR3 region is CASRESSYEQYF. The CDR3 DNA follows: TGTGCCAGCAGGGAGAGCTCCTACGAGCAGTACTTC.

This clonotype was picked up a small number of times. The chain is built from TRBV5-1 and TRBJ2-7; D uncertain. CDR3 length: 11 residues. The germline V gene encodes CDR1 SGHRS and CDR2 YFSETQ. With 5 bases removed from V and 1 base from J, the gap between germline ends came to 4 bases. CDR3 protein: CASRVSYEQYV. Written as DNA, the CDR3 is TGCGCCAGCAGGGTTTCCTACGAGCAGTACGTC.

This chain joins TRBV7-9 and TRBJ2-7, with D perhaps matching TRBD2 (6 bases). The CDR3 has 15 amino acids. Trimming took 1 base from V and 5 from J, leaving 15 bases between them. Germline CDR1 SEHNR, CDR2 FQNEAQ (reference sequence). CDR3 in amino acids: CASSLVGGVGNEQYF. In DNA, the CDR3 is TGTGCCAGCAGCTTAGTAGGAGGGGTAGGGAACGAGCAGTACTTC.

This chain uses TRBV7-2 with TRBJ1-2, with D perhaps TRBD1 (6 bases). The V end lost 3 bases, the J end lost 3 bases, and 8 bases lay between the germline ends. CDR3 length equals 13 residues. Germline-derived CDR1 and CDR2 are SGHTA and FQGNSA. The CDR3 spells CASSLDSHYGYTF. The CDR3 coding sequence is TGTGCCAGCAGCTTGGACAGTCACTATGGCTACACCTTC.

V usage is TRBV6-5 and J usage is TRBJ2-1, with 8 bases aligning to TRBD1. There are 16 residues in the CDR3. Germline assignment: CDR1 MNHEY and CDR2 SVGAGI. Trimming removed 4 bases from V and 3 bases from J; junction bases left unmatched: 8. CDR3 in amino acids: CASSSQQGVSYNEQFF. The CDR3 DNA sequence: TGTGCCAGCAGTTCGCAACAGGGGGTCAGCTACAATGAGCAGTTCTTC.

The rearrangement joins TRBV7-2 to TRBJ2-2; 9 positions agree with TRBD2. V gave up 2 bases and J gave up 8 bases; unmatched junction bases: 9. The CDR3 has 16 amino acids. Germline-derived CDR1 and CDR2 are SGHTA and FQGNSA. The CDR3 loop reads CASSLFLAGFMGELFF. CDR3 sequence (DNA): TGTGCCAGCAGCTTATTTCTAGCGGGATTTATGGGGGAGCTGTTTTTT.

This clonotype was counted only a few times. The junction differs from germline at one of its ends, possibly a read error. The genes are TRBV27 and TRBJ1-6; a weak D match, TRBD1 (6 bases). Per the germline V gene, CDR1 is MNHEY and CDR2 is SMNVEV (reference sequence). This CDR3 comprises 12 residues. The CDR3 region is CASSLSGAVIVF. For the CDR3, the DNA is TGTGCCAGCAGTTTATCGGGGGCCGTTATTGTCTTT.

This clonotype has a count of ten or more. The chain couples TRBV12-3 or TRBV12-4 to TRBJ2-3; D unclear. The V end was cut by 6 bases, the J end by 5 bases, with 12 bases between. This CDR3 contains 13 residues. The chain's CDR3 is CASSSKIGDTQYF. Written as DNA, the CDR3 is TGTGCCAGCAGCTCCAAGATTGGAGATACGCAGTATTTT.

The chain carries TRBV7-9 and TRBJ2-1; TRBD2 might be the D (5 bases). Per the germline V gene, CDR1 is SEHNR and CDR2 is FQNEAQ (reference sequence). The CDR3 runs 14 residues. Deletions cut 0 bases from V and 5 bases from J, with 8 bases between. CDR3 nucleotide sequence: TGTGCCAGCAGCTTAGCTGGAGGCCACAATGAGCAGTTCTTC. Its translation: CASSLAGGHNEQFF.

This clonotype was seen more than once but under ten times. Written as DNA, the CDR3 is TGTGCCATCAGTGAGACGCGGGACACCGGGGAGCTGTTTTTT. Amino acid sequence: CAISETRDTGELFF. The chain combines TRBV10-3 with TRBJ2-2; weak D call: TRBD2 (5 bases). Germline V gives CDR1 ENHRY, CDR2 SYGVKD. This CDR3 has 14 amino acids. Trimming shortened V by 2 bases and J by 3 bases, and 7 bases separated the two germline ends.

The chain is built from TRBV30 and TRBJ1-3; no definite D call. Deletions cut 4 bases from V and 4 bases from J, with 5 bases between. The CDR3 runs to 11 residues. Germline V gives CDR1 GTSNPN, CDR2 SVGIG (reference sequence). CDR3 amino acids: CAWTEGNTIYF. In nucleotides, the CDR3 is TGTGCCTGGACAGAAGGAAACACCATATATTTT.

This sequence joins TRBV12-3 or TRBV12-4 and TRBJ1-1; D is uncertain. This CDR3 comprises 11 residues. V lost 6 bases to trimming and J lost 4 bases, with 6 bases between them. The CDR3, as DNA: TGTGCCAGCAGCTCCTTCACTGAAGCTTTCTTT. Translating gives CASSSFTEAFF.

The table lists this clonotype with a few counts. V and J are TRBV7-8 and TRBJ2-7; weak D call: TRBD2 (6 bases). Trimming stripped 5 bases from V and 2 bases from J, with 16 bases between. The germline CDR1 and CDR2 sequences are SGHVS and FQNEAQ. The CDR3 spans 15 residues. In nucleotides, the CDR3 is TGTGCCAGCAGCCTTCGGGACTCGCTACCCTACGAGCAGTACGTC. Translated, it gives CASSLRDSLPYEQYV.

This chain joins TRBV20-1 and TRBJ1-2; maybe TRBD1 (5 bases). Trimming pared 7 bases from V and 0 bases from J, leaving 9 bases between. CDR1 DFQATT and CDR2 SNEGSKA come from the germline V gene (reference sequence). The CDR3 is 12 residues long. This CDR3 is CSGTWANYGYTF. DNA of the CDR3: TGCAGTGGGACATGGGCTAACTATGGCTACACCTTC.

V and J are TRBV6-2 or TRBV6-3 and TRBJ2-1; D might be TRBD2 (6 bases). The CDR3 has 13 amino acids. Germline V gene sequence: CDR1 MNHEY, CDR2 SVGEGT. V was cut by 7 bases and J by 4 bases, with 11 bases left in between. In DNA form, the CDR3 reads TGTGCCAGCAACCACGGGGGATACAATGAGCAGTTCTTC. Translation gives CASNHGGYNEQFF.

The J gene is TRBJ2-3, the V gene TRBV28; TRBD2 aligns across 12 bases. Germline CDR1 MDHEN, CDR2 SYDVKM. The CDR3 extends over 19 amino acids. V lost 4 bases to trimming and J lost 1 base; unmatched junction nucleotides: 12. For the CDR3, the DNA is TGTGCCAGCAGTTCCCCTCTAGCGGGAGGGCCGAGTGGCACAGATACGCAGTATTTT. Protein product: CASSSPLAGGPSGTDTQYF.

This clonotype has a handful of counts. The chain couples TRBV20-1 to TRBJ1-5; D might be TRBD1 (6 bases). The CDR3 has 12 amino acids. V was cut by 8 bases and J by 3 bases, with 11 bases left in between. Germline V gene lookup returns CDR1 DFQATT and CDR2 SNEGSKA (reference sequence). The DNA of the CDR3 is TGCAGTATTGGACAGCACAATCAGCCCCAGCATTTT. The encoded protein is CSIGQHNQPQHF.

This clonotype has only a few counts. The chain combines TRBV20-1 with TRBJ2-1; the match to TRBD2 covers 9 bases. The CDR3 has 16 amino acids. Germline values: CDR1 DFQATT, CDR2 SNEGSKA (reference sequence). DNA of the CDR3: TGCAGAACGGGGATCGTGGCTAGCGGGACCTACAATGAGCAGTTCTTC. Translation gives CRTGIVASGTYNEQFF.

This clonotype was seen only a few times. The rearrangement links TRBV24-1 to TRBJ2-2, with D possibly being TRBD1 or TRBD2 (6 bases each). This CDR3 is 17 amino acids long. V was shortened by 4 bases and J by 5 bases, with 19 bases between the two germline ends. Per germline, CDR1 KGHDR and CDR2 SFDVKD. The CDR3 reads CATSDADGGKRTGELFF. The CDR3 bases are TGTGCCACCAGTGACGCCGACGGGGGCAAAAGGACCGGGGAGCTGTTTTTT.

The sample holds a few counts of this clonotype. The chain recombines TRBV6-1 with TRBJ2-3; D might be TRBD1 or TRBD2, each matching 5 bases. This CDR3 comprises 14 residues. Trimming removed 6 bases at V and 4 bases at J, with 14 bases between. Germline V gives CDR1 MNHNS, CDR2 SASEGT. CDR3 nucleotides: TGTGCCAGCAGACCGGGACCGCGGTCAGATACGCAGTATTTT. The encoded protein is CASRPGPRSDTQYF.

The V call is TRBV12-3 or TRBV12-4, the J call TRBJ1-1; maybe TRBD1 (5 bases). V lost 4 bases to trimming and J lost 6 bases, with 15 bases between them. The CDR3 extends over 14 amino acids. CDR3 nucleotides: TGTGCCAGCAGTTCCCCGAGGGGTCCTTCTGAAGCTTTCTTT. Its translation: CASSSPRGPSEAFF.

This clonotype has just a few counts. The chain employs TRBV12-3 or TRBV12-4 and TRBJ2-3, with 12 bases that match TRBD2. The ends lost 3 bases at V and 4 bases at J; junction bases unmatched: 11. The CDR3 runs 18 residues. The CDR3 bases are TGTGCCAGCAGTTTCAGTTCCTGGGCTAGCGGGAGGGCAGATACGCAGTATTTT. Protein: CASSFSSWASGRADTQYF.

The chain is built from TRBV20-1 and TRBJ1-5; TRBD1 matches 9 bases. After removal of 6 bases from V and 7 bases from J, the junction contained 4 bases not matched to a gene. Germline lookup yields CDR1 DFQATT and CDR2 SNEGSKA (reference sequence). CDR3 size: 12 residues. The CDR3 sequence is CSATGGGQPQHF. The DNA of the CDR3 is TGCAGTGCCACAGGGGGCGGACAGCCCCAGCATTTT.

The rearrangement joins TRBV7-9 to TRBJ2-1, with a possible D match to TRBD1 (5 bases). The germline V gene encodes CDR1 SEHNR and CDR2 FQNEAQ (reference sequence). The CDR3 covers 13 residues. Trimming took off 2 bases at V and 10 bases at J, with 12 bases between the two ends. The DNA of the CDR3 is TGTGCCAGCAGCTTACAGGGCCCTACGGAGCAGTTCTTC. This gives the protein CASSLQGPTEQFF.

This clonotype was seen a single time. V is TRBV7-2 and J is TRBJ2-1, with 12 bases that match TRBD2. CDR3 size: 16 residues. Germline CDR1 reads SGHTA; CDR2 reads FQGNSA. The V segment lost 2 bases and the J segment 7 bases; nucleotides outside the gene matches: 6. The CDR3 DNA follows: TGTGCCAGCAGCTTAAGACTAGCGGGAGTGTCAAATGAGCAGTTCTTC. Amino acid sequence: CASSLRLAGVSNEQFF.